What follows are 19 T cell receptor beta chains derived from one specimen sequenced in a study of shared clonotypes between healthy human individuals. This table comes from immunoSEQ multiplex PCR, and its TCRdb copy is limited to in-frame clones, with some not included. The data contain around 200,000 clones, 90% to 95% of them singletons. What was sequenced was naive CD4+ T cells sorted from blood. Subset of the sample: CD45RA+ positively selected. The receptors originated from a woman aged 25 to 39 in good health.

V and J are TRBV29-1 and TRBJ1-1; 8 bases line up with TRBD1. Germline trimming cut 4 bases from V and 0 bases from J; bases unmatched to any gene: 4. This CDR3 has 14 residues. The germline V gene has CDR1 SQVTM and CDR2 ANQGSEA. The CDR3 reads CSVVRQGMNTEAFF. In DNA, the CDR3 is TGCAGCGTTGTTCGACAGGGGATGAACACTGAAGCTTTCTTT. Together with reference TRBV29-1 and TRBJ1-1, the CDR3 gives the full variable domain: SAVISQKPSRDICQRGTSLTIQCQVDSQVTMMFWYRQQPGQSLTLIATANQGSEATYESGFVIDKFPISRPNLTFSTLTVSNMSPEDSSIYLCSVVRQGMNTEAFFGQGTRLTVV.

The V call is TRBV19, the J call TRBJ1-5, with D possibly matching TRBD1 (5 bases). The CDR3 extends over 14 amino acids. Germline CDR1 reads LNHDA; CDR2 reads SQIVND (reference sequence). V was clipped by 7 bases and J by 4 bases, with 14 bases between them. CDR3 nucleotides: TGTGCCAGTACCCAAGGAGGGGCGAATCAGCCCCAGCATTTT. Translation: CASTQGGANQPQHF.

The V and J genes are TRBV6-5 and TRBJ2-7; TRBD1 aligns across 9 bases. The CDR3 totals 13 residues. The trim removed 6 bases at V and 4 bases at J, leaving 4 bases unmatched. Germline CDR1 and CDR2: MNHEY and SVGAGI. CDR3 sequence (DNA): TGTGCCAGCAGATTTGGACAGGGGTACGAGCAGTACTTC. It translates to CASRFGQGYEQYF.

This rearrangement joins TRBV9 to TRBJ2-6; 8 bases match TRBD2. V shed 3 bases, J shed 2 bases, and the junction held 7 bases outside the gene matches. The CDR3 totals 17 residues. Per the germline V gene, CDR1 is SGDLS and CDR2 is YYNGEE. In DNA, the CDR3 is TGTGCCAGCAGCGCTCGGACTAGCTTCCCTGGGGCCAACGTCCTGACTTTC. This gives the protein CASSARTSFPGANVLTF.

V is TRBV7-6 and J is TRBJ2-6; 9 bases agree with TRBD2. The V segment lost 5 bases and the J segment 0 bases; nucleotides outside the gene matches: 8. The CDR3 is 18 amino acids. CDR1 SGHVS and CDR2 FNYEAQ come from the germline V gene. Here the CDR3 DNA reads TGTGCCAGCAGCATGTGGACTAGCGTGAACTCTGGGGCCAACGTCCTGACTTTC. Residues: CASSMWTSVNSGANVLTF. Complete variable domain (other parts from reference TRBV7-6 and TRBJ2-6): GAGVSQSPRYKVTKRGQDVALRCDPISGHVSLYWYRQALGQGPEFLTYFNYEAQQDKSGLPNDRFSAERPEGSISTLTIQRTEQRDSAMYRCASSMWTSVNSGANVLTFGAGSRLTVL.

CDR3 DNA sequence: TGTGCCAGCAGTTTACACTTAACAGGGGTCCAGTACGAGCAGTACTTC. Protein sequence: CASSLHLTGVQYEQYF. J is TRBJ2-7 and V is TRBV28; 7 nucleotides line up with TRBD1. V shed 2 bases, J shed 4 bases, and the junction held 11 bases outside the gene matches. The length of the CDR3 is 16 residues. Germline values: CDR1 MDHEN, CDR2 SYDVKM.

The CDR3 reads CASSVTGTPAYEQYF. The CDR3, as DNA: TGTGCCAGCAGTGTTACCGGGACACCCGCCTACGAGCAGTACTTC. This chain joins TRBV28 and TRBJ2-5; perhaps TRBD1 as D (6 bases). The J call may be faulty, since TRBJ2-7 better matches the DNA end. CDR1 MDHEN and CDR2 SYDVKM come from the germline V gene. This CDR3 is 15 amino acids long.

This chain connects TRBV7-9 to TRBJ2-7; TRBD2 matches 12 bases. This CDR3 contains 18 residues. V shed 4 bases, J shed 5 bases, and the junction held 15 bases outside the gene matches. Germline CDR1 SEHNR, CDR2 FQNEAQ (reference sequence). CDR3 nucleotide sequence: TGTGCCAGCAGCTCACCGGGACTAGCGGGCCGGGAATCGAACGAGCAGTACTTC. Translating it yields CASSSPGLAGRESNEQYF.

This rearrangement joins TRBV7-6 to TRBJ2-1, with 8 bases matching TRBD2. The J segment lost 1 base and the V segment lost 5 bases, leaving 7 bases of the junction unmatched. CDR3 size: 16 residues. CDR1 and CDR2 (germline): SGHVS, FNYEAQ. CDR3 sequence: CASSPPGGRSYNEQFF. The CDR3 DNA sequence: TGTGCCAGCAGCCCTCCGGGGGGGCGGTCCTACAATGAGCAGTTCTTC.

V gene TRBV6-1 combines with J gene TRBJ1-3, with 8 bases matching TRBD1. The CDR3 extends over 14 amino acids. Germline V lookup: CDR1 MNHNS, CDR2 SASEGT. Germline trimming cut 7 bases from V and 0 bases from J; bases unmatched to any gene: 2. CDR3 in DNA: TGTGCCAGCAAGGGACAGGCCTCTGGAAACACCATATATTTT. Encoded protein: CASKGQASGNTIYF.

The V and J genes are TRBV7-8 and TRBJ2-7; possibly TRBD1 or TRBD2 for D (6 bases each). The CDR3 totals 13 residues. Trimming cost V 2 bases and J 2 bases, with 7 bases left between them. CDR1 and CDR2 (germline): SGHVS, FQNEAQ. In DNA form, the CDR3 reads TGTGCCAGCAGCTTACGGGGGCCCTACGAGCAGTACTTC. It yields the protein CASSLRGPYEQYF.

The gene calls are TRBV6-6 and TRBJ2-7; 9 nucleotides align to TRBD1. J lost 5 bases, V lost 2 bases, and 7 bases had no gene match. Germline V gene lookup returns CDR1 MNHNY and CDR2 SVGAGI (reference sequence). This CDR3 region has 15 residues. The CDR3 DNA sequence: TGTGCCAGCAGTTACAGTAGGGACAGGGTCGACGAGCAGTACTTC. This encodes CASSYSRDRVDEQYF.

This chain uses TRBV5-5 with TRBJ2-2, with 10 positions matching TRBD2. The V segment lost 7 bases and the J segment 6 bases; nucleotides outside the gene matches: 6. This CDR3 spans 14 amino acids. From germline, CDR1 is SGHKS and CDR2 YYEKEE (reference sequence). The CDR3 DNA sequence: TGTGCCAGCCGGCTAGCGGGAGACTCCGGGGAGCTGTTTTTT. Protein sequence: CASRLAGDSGELFF.

This clone has a single count. This rearrangement joins TRBV28 to TRBJ1-1, with D perhaps matching TRBD1 (5 bases). This CDR3 spans 14 amino acids. Germline assignment: CDR1 MDHEN and CDR2 SYDVKM. With 10 bases removed from V and 2 bases from J, the gap between germline ends came to 17 bases. CDR3 sequence reads: CATDPGQGNTEAFF. The CDR3 DNA reads TGTGCCACCGACCCGGGGCAGGGAAACACTGAAGCTTTCTTT.

The chain has TRBV27 and TRBJ2-7, with D hard to call. There are 14 residues in the CDR3. Germline assignment: CDR1 MNHEY and CDR2 SMNVEV (reference sequence). Trimming stripped 6 bases from V and 5 bases from J, with 17 bases between. The CDR3 nucleotides read TGTGCCAGCAGGCAATCGTCACGGGTCCACGAGCAGTACTTC. It codes for CASRQSSRVHEQYF.

This chain uses TRBV13 with TRBJ2-5; D is perhaps TRBD2 (6 bases). The CDR3 contains 14 residues. Trimming took off 1 base at V and 3 bases at J, with 9 bases between the two ends. The V gene's germline CDR1 is PRHDT and CDR2 FYEKMQ (reference sequence). The CDR3 loop reads CASSLAGAEETQYF. CDR3 coding DNA: TGTGCCAGCAGCTTAGCGGGAGCCGAAGAGACCCAGTACTTC.

The CDR3 is CAWPRQGAGAYEQYF. The CDR3 DNA is TGTGCCTGGCCTCGACAGGGGGCCGGGGCCTACGAGCAGTACTTC. The chain carries TRBV30 and TRBJ2-5; 10 nucleotides agree with TRBD1. The end of the DNA is better explained by TRBJ2-7, so the J call may be wrong. CDR3 length: 15 residues. Germline V CDR1 and CDR2: GTSNPN, SVGIG (reference sequence).

The chain employs TRBV20-1 and TRBJ2-7; no clear D. With 6 bases removed from V and 3 bases from J, the gap between germline ends came to 9 bases. This CDR3 region has 11 residues. Per germline, CDR1 DFQATT and CDR2 SNEGSKA (reference sequence). In DNA form, the CDR3 reads TGCAGTGCGTCCGAAAACTACGAGCAGTACTTC. Translation gives CSASENYEQYF.

This rearrangement joins TRBV15 to TRBJ2-1, with D possibly matching TRBD2 (5 bases). Germline-derived CDR1 and CDR2 are LNHNV and YYDKDF (reference sequence). V was trimmed by 0 bases and J by 10 bases, leaving 7 bases between them. CDR3 length: 12 amino acids. CDR3 loop: CATSRDRGEQFF. In nucleotides, the CDR3 is TGTGCCACCAGCAGAGATCGAGGGGAGCAGTTCTTC.